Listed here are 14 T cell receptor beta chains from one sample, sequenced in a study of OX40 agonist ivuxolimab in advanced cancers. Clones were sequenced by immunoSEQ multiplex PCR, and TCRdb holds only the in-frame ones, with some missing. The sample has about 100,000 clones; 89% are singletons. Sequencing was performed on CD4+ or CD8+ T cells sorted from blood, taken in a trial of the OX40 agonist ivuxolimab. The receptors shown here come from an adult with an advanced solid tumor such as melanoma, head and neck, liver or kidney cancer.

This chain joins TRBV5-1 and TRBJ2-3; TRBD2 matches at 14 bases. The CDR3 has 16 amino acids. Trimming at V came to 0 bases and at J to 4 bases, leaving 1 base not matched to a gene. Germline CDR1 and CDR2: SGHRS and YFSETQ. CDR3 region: CASSLGGLAGADTQYF. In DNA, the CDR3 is TGCGCCAGCAGCTTGGGGGGACTAGCGGGAGCAGATACGCAGTATTTT.

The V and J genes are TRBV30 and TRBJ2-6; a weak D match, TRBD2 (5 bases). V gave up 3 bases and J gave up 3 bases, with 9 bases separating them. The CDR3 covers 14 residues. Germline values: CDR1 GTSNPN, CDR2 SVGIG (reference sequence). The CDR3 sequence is CAWRRAGGANVLTF. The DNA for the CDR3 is TGTGCCTGGAGGCGGGCAGGTGGGGCCAACGTCCTGACTTTC. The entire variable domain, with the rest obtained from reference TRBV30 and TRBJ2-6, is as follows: SQTIHQWPATLVQPVGSPLSLECTVEGTSNPNLYWYRQAAGRGLQLLFYSVGIGQISSEVPQNLSASRPQDRQFILSSKKLLLSDSGFYLCAWRRAGGANVLTFGAGSRLTVL.

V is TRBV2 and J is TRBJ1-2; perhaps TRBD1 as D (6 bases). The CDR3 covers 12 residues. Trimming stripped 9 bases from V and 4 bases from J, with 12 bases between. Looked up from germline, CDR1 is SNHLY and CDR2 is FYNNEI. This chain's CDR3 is CASQQGIYGYTF. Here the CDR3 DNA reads TGTGCCAGTCAACAGGGTATCTATGGCTACACCTTC. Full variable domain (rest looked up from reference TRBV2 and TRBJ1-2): EPEVTQTPSHQVTQMGQEVILRCVPISNHLYFYWYRQILGQKVEFLVSFYNNEISEKSEIFDDQFSVERPDGSNFTLKIRSTKLEDSAMYFCASQQGIYGYTFGSGTRLTVV.

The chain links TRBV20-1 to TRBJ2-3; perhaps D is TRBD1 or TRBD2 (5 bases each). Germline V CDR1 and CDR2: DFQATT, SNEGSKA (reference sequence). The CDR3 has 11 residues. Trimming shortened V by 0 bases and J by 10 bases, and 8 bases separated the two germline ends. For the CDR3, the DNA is TGCAGTGCTAGAGAGGGGGTACCGCAGTATTTT. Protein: CSAREGVPQYF.

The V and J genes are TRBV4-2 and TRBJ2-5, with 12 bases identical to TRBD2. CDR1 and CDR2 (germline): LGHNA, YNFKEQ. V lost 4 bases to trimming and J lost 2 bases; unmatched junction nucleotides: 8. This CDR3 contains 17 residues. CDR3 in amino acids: CASSLRTSGTLQETQYF. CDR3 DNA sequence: TGTGCCAGCAGCCTCCGGACTAGCGGGACGCTACAAGAGACCCAGTACTTC.

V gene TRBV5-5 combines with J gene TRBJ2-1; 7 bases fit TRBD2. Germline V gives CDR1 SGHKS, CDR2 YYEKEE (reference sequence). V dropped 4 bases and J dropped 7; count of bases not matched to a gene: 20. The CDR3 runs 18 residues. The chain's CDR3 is CASSPQVMGGGPWNEQFF. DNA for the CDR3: TGTGCCAGCAGCCCACAGGTCATGGGGGGAGGGCCCTGGAATGAGCAGTTCTTC.

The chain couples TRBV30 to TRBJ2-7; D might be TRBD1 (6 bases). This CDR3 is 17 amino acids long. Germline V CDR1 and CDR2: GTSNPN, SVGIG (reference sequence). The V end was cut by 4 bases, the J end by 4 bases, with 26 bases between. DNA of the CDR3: TGTGCCTGGACCATCAGGGGCCGCCAGGGTACAAATTACGAGCAGTACTTC. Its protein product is CAWTIRGRQGTNYEQYF.

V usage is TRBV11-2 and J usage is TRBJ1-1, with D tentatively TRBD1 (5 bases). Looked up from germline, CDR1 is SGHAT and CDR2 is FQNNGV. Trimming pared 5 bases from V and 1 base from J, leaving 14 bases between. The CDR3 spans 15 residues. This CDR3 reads CASSTRTGPNTEAFF. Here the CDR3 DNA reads TGTGCCAGCAGCACACGGACGGGGCCGAACACTGAAGCTTTCTTT.

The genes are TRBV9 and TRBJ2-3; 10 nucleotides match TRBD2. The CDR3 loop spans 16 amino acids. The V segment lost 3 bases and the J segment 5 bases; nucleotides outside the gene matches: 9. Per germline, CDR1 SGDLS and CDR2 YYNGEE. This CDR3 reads CASSERTSGIQDTQYF. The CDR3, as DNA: TGTGCCAGCAGCGAGCGGACTAGCGGTATTCAAGATACGCAGTATTTT.

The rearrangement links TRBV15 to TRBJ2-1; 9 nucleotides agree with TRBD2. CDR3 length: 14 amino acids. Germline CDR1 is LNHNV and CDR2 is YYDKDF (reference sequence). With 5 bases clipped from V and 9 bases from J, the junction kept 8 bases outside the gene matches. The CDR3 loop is CATSPRGTSSEQFF. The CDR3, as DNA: TGTGCCACCAGCCCACGAGGGACTAGCAGTGAGCAGTTCTTC.

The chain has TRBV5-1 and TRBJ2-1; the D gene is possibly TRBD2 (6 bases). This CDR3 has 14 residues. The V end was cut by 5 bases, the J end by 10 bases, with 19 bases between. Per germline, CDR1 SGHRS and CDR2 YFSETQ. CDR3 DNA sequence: TGCGCCAGCAGTGCGGGACTCGAGTGGTCGGAGCAGTTCTTC. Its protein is CASSAGLEWSEQFF.

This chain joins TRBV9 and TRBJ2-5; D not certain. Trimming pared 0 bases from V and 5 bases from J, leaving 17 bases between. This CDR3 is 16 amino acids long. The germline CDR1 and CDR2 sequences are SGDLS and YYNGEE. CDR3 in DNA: TGTGCCAGCAGCGTAGATGACGTGGGCGCTCGGGAGACCCAGTACTTC. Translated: CASSVDDVGARETQYF.

The CDR3 DNA sequence: TGTGCCAGTAGTATGAACGGGCTTAAGGGCTACACCTTC. It is translated as CASSMNGLKGYTF. The rearrangement uses TRBV19 and TRBJ1-2; D is uncertain. The CDR3 runs to 13 residues. CDR1 and CDR2 from the germline V gene are LNHDA and SQIVND (reference sequence). V dropped 3 bases and J dropped 8 bases, with 13 bases sitting between them.

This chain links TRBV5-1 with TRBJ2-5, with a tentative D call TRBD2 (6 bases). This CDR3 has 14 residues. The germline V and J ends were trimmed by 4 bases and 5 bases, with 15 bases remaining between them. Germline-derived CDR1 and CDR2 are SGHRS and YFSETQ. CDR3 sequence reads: CASSAGLMGETQYF. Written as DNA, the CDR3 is TGCGCCAGCAGCGCCGGACTAATGGGGGAGACCCAGTACTTC.